This entry lists 15 T cell receptor beta chains sequenced from one sample in a study of blood T cells in healthy people across ages. Combining a sample-barcoded 5' primer with a J-beta primer mix, a second PCR ran for roughly 7 to 12 cycles. TCRdb processed the 5' RACE reads anew with MiXCR; each CDR3 protein has one entry. The top ten clones hold about a fifth of a sample with about 970,000 distinct CDR3 sequences, just over 50% of them seen once. Sequencing was done on a sample of blood. The receptor source for this set is a woman aged 55-70 years in good health.

The genes are TRBV14 and TRBJ2-5, with D possibly TRBD1 on 6 matching bases. The CDR3 is 16 residues long. Trimming shortened V by 0 bases and J by 5 bases, and 16 bases separated the two germline ends. Per the germline V gene, CDR1 is SGHDN and CDR2 is FVKESK. The CDR3 loop is CASSQEQGRLWETQYF. In nucleotides, the CDR3 is TGTGCCAGCAGCCAAGAACAGGGACGGTTGTGGGAGACCCAGTACTTC.

This chain uses TRBV27 with TRBJ1-2; 8 bases are shared with TRBD1. CDR1 and CDR2 from the germline V gene are MNHEY and SMNVEV (reference sequence). The CDR3 is made up of 16 amino acids. V lost 5 bases and J lost 1; bases outside the gene matches: 9. The chain's CDR3 is CASSPSTGVINYGYTF. The CDR3 DNA reads TGTGCCAGCAGTCCTTCGACAGGGGTAATTAACTATGGCTACACCTTC.

The rearrangement uses TRBV6-1 and TRBJ2-1; D possibly corresponds to TRBD2 (5 bases). The CDR3 spans 14 residues. V shed 5 bases and J shed 7 bases, with 15 bases lying between them. Looked up from germline, CDR1 is MNHNS and CDR2 is SASEGT. DNA for the CDR3: TGTGCCAGCAGTAAAGGACTGGCGAGGAATGAGCAGTTCTTC. Its protein product is CASSKGLARNEQFF.

The chain has TRBV11-1 and TRBJ2-2, with a tentative D call TRBD2 (6 bases). Per the germline V gene, CDR1 is SGHAT and CDR2 is FQDESV (reference sequence). The CDR3 totals 15 residues. The V end lost 5 bases, the J end lost 4 bases, and 14 bases lay between the germline ends. The CDR3 DNA reads TGTGCCAGCAGCCGTGGGCGGGGCGGCACCGGGGAGCTGTTTTTT. Translating it yields CASSRGRGGTGELFF.

The CDR3 sequence: CASGRQGGAYEQFF. CDR3 DNA: TGTGCCAGCGGCAGACAGGGGGGGGCTTATGAGCAGTTCTTC. The chain has TRBV3-1 and TRBJ2-1; TRBD1 aligns across 9 bases. V lost 8 bases, J lost 8 bases, and 10 bases stayed unmatched. There are 14 residues in the CDR3. CDR1 LGHDT and CDR2 YNNKEL come from the germline V gene (reference sequence).

This clonotype was seen a handful of times. The chain links TRBV2 to TRBJ1-1; no clear D. The CDR3 length is 11 residues. V lost 4 bases and J lost 8, with 8 bases in between. Germline values: CDR1 SNHLY, CDR2 FYNNEI. CDR3 in DNA: TGTGCCAGCAGTGTGTGGAGAGAAGCTTTCTTT. Protein: CASSVWREAFF.

The rearrangement joins TRBV7-8 to TRBJ2-3; 7 nucleotides align to TRBD1. Germline CDR1 reads SGHVS; CDR2 reads FQNEAQ. V gave up 1 base and J gave up 5 bases; unmatched junction bases: 6. This CDR3 spans 15 amino acids. In nucleotides, the CDR3 is TGTGCCAGCAGCTTAGAGGGGAACAGGGGAGATACGCAGTATTTT. This encodes CASSLEGNRGDTQYF.

The rearrangement links TRBV28 to TRBJ2-3, with TRBD2 as a possible D gene (5 bases). Germline-derived CDR1 and CDR2 are MDHEN and SYDVKM. The length of the CDR3 is 15 residues. The V end was cut by 3 bases, the J end by 0 bases, with 10 bases between. The CDR3 nucleotides read TGTGCCAGCAGTTTCGGTAGGAGGAGCACAGATACGCAGTATTTT. This translates into CASSFGRRSTDTQYF.

This clonotype was found once. V is TRBV20-1 and J is TRBJ2-5; no clear D gene. V lost 2 bases to trimming and J lost 11 bases, with 21 bases between them. CDR1 and CDR2 (germline): DFQATT, SNEGSKA (reference sequence). This CDR3 has 14 residues. In DNA form, the CDR3 reads TGCAGTGCTAGAAGTTTTGAGACAAGTAATGAGCAGTACTTC. Translated: CSARSFETSNEQYF.

The V gene is TRBV20-1, the J gene TRBJ2-2; D remains ambiguous. CDR1 is DFQATT and CDR2 is SNEGSKA in the germline V gene (reference sequence). Trimming shortened V by 1 base and J by 7 bases, and 7 bases separated the two germline ends. The CDR3 has 12 amino acids. CDR3 residues: CSARGVGGELFF. In nucleotides, the CDR3 is TGCAGTGCTAGAGGGGTCGGCGGGGAGCTGTTTTTT.

This clonotype was found a few times. The CDR3: CASSHTRGEDIQYF. Here the CDR3 DNA reads TGTGCCAGCAGCCACACTAGGGGAGAGGACATTCAGTACTTC. J is TRBJ2-4 and V is TRBV12-3 or TRBV12-4; either TRBD1 or TRBD2 may fit D (5 bases each). The V gene lost 6 bases and the J gene lost 8 bases, with 17 bases spanning the gap. The CDR3 is made up of 14 amino acids.

This sequence joins TRBV29-1 and TRBJ2-3, with D perhaps TRBD2 (6 bases). Germline V gives CDR1 SQVTM, CDR2 ANQGSEA. The CDR3 is made up of 12 amino acids. The V and J ends lost 5 bases and 13 bases respectively, with 19 bases between them. Written as DNA, the CDR3 is TGCAGCGTTCGGACTAACGGGGGTCCGGAGTATTTT. Translated, it gives CSVRTNGGPEYF.

The chain uses TRBV7-2 and TRBJ1-4, with D possibly being TRBD1 (5 bases). The CDR3 spans 13 residues. The V gene lost 9 bases and the J gene lost 2 bases, with 10 bases spanning the gap. CDR1 SGHTA and CDR2 FQGNSA come from the germline V gene. CDR3 residues: CASAGGTNEKLFF. The CDR3 DNA follows: TGTGCCAGTGCTGGGGGGACTAATGAAAAACTGTTTTTT.

This clonotype was seen more than once but under ten times. This chain links TRBV13 with TRBJ2-7, with D unresolved. Germline CDR1 PRHDT, CDR2 FYEKMQ (reference sequence). The CDR3 contains 13 residues. Trimming cost V 3 bases and J 3 bases, with 9 bases left between them. CDR3 residues: CASSFVGIYEQYF. CDR3 nucleotides: TGTGCCAGCAGCTTTGTGGGAATCTACGAGCAGTACTTC.

The chain joins TRBV28 to TRBJ2-7; tentatively, D is TRBD1 (6 bases). The J call may be mistaken, given a closer DNA end match to TRBJ2-5. CDR3 length: 14 amino acids. CDR1 is MDHEN, CDR2 SYDVKM, per germline. The DNA for the CDR3 is TGTGCCAGCAGTTTACGACAGGACCCAGGGACCCAGTACTTC. As protein: CASSLRQDPGTQYF.